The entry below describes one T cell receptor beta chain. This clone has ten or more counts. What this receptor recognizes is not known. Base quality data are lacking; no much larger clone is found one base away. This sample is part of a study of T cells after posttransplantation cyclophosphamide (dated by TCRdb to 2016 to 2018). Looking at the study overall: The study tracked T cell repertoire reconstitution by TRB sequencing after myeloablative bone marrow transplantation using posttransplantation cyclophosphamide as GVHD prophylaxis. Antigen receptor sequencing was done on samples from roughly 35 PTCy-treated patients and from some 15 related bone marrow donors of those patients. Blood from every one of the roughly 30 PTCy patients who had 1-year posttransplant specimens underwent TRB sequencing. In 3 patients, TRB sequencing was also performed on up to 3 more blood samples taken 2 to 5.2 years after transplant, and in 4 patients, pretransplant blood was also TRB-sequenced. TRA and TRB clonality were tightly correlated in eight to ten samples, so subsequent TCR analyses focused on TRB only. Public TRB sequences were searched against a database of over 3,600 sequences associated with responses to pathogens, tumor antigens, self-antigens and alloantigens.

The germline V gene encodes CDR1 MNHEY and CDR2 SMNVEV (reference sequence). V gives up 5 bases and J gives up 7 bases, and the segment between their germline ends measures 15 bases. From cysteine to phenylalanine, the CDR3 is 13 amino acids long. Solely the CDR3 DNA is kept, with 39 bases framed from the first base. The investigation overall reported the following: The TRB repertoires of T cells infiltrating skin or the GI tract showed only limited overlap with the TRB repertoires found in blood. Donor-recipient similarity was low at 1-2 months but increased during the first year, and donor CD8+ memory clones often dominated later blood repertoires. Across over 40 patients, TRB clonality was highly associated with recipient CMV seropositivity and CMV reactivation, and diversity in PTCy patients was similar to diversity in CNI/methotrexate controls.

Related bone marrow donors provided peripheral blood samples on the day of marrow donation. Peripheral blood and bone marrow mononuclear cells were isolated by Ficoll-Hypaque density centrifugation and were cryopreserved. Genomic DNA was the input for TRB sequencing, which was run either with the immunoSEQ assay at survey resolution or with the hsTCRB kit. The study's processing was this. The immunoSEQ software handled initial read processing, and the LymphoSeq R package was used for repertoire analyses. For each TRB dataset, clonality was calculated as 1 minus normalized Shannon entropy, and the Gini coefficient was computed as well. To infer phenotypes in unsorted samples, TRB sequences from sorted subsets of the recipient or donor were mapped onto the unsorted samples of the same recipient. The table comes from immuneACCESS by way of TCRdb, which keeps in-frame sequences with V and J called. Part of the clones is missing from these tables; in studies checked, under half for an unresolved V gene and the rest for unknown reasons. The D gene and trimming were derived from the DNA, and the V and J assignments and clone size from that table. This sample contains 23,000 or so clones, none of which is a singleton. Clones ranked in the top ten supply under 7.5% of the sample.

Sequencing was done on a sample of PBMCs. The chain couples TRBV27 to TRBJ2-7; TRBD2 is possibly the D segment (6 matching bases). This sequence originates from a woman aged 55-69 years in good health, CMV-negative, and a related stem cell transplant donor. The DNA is TGTGCCAGCAGTCGGACGGGAGCTATTGAGCAGTACTTC. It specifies CASSRTGAIEQYF.